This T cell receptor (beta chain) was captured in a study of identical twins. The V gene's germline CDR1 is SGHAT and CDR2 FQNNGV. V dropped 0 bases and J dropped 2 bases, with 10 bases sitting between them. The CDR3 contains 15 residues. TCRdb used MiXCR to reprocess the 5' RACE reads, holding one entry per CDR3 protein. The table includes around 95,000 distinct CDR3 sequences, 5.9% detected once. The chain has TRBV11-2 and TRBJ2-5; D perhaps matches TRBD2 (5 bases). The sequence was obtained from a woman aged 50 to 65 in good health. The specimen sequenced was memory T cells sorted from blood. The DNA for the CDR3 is TGTGCCAGCAGCTTAGAGACGGGGAGACAAGAGACCCAGTACTTC. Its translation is CASSLETGRQETQYF.